The 15 T cell receptor beta chains below all came from one sample that was sequenced in a study of blood T cell repertoires in COVID-19 (dated by TCRdb to about 2020). The library was built by means of the immunoSEQ multiplex PCR assay. The table was pulled from immuneACCESS by TCRdb, which kept in-frame rearrangements only. Such tables lose some clones; where checked, under half of the loss comes from unresolved V genes, and the rest has no known cause. The sample yields 200,000 to 250,000 clones; 88% were counted once. Together, the top ten hold less than 3.5% of the sample. Material for sequencing was peripheral blood. Source of these receptors: a woman aged 55 to 70 with acute or convalescent COVID-19.

The chain employs TRBV7-9 and TRBJ2-7; D might be TRBD1 (6 bases). Germline loops: CDR1 SEHNR, CDR2 FQNEAQ (reference sequence). This CDR3 comprises 14 residues. V lost 3 bases and J lost 4, with 13 bases in between. The CDR3 DNA follows: TGTGCCAGCAGCTTGACAGGAAGAGGATACGAGCAGTACTTC. It encodes CASSLTGRGYEQYF.

The gene calls are TRBV7-6 and TRBJ2-3; TRBD2 is a possible D gene (6 bases). Looked up from germline, CDR1 is SGHVS and CDR2 is FNYEAQ. Deletions cut 1 base from V and 0 bases from J, with 20 bases between. The length of the CDR3 is 19 residues. CDR3 nucleotides: TGTGCCAGCAGCTTAGATTGGAATGCTGGCGGGGTGAGCACAGATACGCAGTATTTT. Protein product: CASSLDWNAGGVSTDTQYF.

The V gene is TRBV4-2, the J gene TRBJ2-7; 9 nucleotides match TRBD1. Germline V gene data show CDR1 as LGHNA and CDR2 as YNFKEQ. After removal of 4 bases from V and 2 bases from J, the junction contained 6 bases not matched to a gene. The CDR3 extends over 15 amino acids. Here the CDR3 DNA reads TGTGCCAGCAGCCCTCGGGACAGGGACACCTACGAGCAGTACTTC. Translating it yields CASSPRDRDTYEQYF.

The rearrangement uses TRBV19 and TRBJ1-1; D is uncertain. Trimming took 6 bases from V and 3 from J, leaving 14 bases between them. Germline V gene sequence: CDR1 LNHDA, CDR2 SQIVND (reference sequence). This CDR3 region has 14 residues. CDR3 DNA: TGTGCCAGTAGAGAGGTGGCCGGGGACACTGAAGCTTTCTTT. This encodes CASREVAGDTEAFF.

The chain links TRBV7-2 to TRBJ2-1; D call uncertain. Between the trimmed V and J ends, which lost 3 bases and 7 bases, there was a span of 10 bases. CDR1 and CDR2 from the germline V gene are SGHTA and FQGNSA. The CDR3 spans 13 residues. CDR3 coding DNA: TGTGCCAGCAGCTTTCCGCCTAAGAATGAGCAGTTCTTC. Protein product: CASSFPPKNEQFF.

This chain connects TRBV29-1 to TRBJ2-7; 8 bases fit TRBD1. Trimming at V came to 7 bases and at J to 5 bases, leaving 4 bases not matched to a gene. There are 11 residues in the CDR3. Germline CDR1 reads SQVTM; CDR2 reads ANQGSEA. CDR3 bases: TGCAGCGCCATACAGGGGGACGAGCAGTACTTC. This gives the protein CSAIQGDEQYF.

This rearrangement joins TRBV24-1 to TRBJ1-2, with 8 positions matching TRBD1. The CDR3 runs 21 residues. Germline V lookup: CDR1 KGHDR, CDR2 SFDVKD. V gave up 8 bases and J gave up 4 bases; unmatched junction bases: 29. The CDR3 nucleotides are TGTGCCACCATTCGCAGGACAGGGACTTCCCATCCGAGCCCTAACGGCTATGGCTACACCTTC. This sequence encodes CATIRRTGTSHPSPNGYGYTF.

The chain joins TRBV9 to TRBJ1-3, with TRBD1 as a possible D gene (6 bases). Germline lookup yields CDR1 SGDLS and CDR2 YYNGEE. The CDR3 loop spans 14 amino acids. With 3 bases removed from V and 3 bases from J, the gap between germline ends came to 10 bases. Here the CDR3 reads CASSGTGNGNTIYF. CDR3 in DNA: TGTGCCAGCAGCGGAACAGGGAATGGAAACACCATATATTTT.

This rearrangement joins TRBV7-8 to TRBJ1-1; 8 bases are shared with TRBD1. CDR1 SGHVS and CDR2 FQNEAQ come from the germline V gene. This CDR3 contains 14 residues. The V segment lost 3 bases and the J segment 5 bases; nucleotides outside the gene matches: 5. CDR3 amino acids: CASSFRQGKTEAFF. The CDR3 bases are TGTGCCAGCAGCTTCCGACAGGGGAAGACTGAAGCTTTCTTT.

The chain links TRBV7-2 to TRBJ2-7; a weak D match, TRBD1 (6 bases). Germline assignment: CDR1 SGHTA and CDR2 FQGNSA. CDR3 length: 15 residues. Between the trimmed V and J ends, which lost 4 bases and 4 bases, there was a span of 17 bases. CDR3 sequence: CASSSASGTQYEQYF. CDR3 DNA sequence: TGTGCCAGCAGCTCGGCCTCCGGGACACAATACGAGCAGTACTTC.

This sequence joins TRBV4-2 and TRBJ2-7; D is uncertain. CDR1 is LGHNA and CDR2 is YNFKEQ in the germline V gene. CDR3 length: 15 amino acids. Trimming stripped 1 base from V and 0 bases from J, with 10 bases between. DNA of the CDR3: TGTGCCAGCAGCCAAGGCGCGTCTAGCTCCTACGAGCAGTACTTC. This encodes CASSQGASSSYEQYF.

The chain has TRBV18 and TRBJ2-2; 11 bases match TRBD1. Trimming removed 4 bases from V and 3 bases from J; junction bases left unmatched: 4. The CDR3 consists of 16 residues. Looked up from germline, CDR1 is KGHSH and CDR2 is LQKENI. DNA for the CDR3: TGTGCCAGCTCACACGGACAGGGGGCGGACACCGGGGAGCTGTTTTTT. This gives the protein CASSHGQGADTGELFF.

J is TRBJ1-1 and V is TRBV4-3; no clear D gene. Germline V gene sequence: CDR1 LGHNA, CDR2 YSLEER. The CDR3 loop spans 13 amino acids. V was cut by 0 bases and J by 4 bases, with 6 bases left in between. The CDR3 loop reads CASSQDVATEAFF. The DNA for the CDR3 is TGCGCCAGCAGCCAAGATGTAGCCACTGAAGCTTTCTTT.

This clone was counted once. J is TRBJ2-7 and V is TRBV5-1; perhaps TRBD2 as D (5 bases). Deletions cut 0 bases from V and 10 bases from J, with 20 bases between. This CDR3 contains 15 residues. The germline V gene has CDR1 SGHRS and CDR2 YFSETQ. The CDR3 protein is CASSLGGGLSGEQYF. The CDR3, as DNA: TGCGCCAGCAGCTTGGGTGGCGGGTTATCAGGAGAACAGTACTTC.

The J gene is TRBJ1-1, the V gene TRBV29-1, with 8 bases aligning to TRBD1. The length of the CDR3 is 12 residues. The trim removed 5 bases at V and 4 bases at J, leaving 3 bases unmatched. Per germline, CDR1 SQVTM and CDR2 ANQGSEA. This CDR3 reads CSVWDRTTEAFF. The CDR3 DNA is TGCAGCGTTTGGGACAGGACCACTGAAGCTTTCTTT.